The next 19 T cell receptor beta chains were all read from a single sample in a study of graft-versus-host responses after intestinal transplantation. Assay: immunoSEQ multiplex PCR; the TCRdb copy retains only in-frame clones and omits some. The table records under 45,000 clones, roughly 91% of them present only once. The specimen was PBMCs, collected about 270 days after transplant. The receptors stem from a human patient who received an intestinal transplant, so some T cells may come from the graft donor.

This chain links TRBV4-2 with TRBJ1-1; D is uncertain. The germline V and J ends were trimmed by 1 base and 9 bases, with 15 bases remaining between them. CDR1 and CDR2 (germline): LGHNA, YNFKEQ. This CDR3 contains 14 residues. The CDR3: CASSQAGDRTQAFF. In nucleotides, the CDR3 is TGTGCCAGCAGCCAAGCCGGAGATCGCACACAAGCTTTCTTT.

V usage is TRBV19 and J usage is TRBJ2-1; D gene uncertain. The length of the CDR3 is 11 residues. V lost 3 bases, J lost 10 bases, and 7 bases lay in between. Germline-derived CDR1 and CDR2 are LNHDA and SQIVND (reference sequence). The CDR3 sequence: CASSMGWEQFF. The CDR3 DNA reads as TGTGCCAGTAGTATGGGGTGGGAGCAGTTCTTC.

The rearrangement uses TRBV27 and TRBJ1-1; D is unresolved. V gave up 2 bases and J gave up 1 base, with 5 bases separating them. Looked up from germline, CDR1 is MNHEY and CDR2 is SMNVEV (reference sequence). There are 13 residues in the CDR3. CDR3 nucleotides: TGTGCCAGCAGTTTAGGGTCGAACACTGAAGCTTTCTTT. It codes for CASSLGSNTEAFF.

This chain uses TRBV10-1 with TRBJ1-5; 7 bases match TRBD1. V shed 0 bases, J shed 4 bases, and the junction held 9 bases outside the gene matches. CDR1 and CDR2 (germline): WNHNN, SYGVQD (reference sequence). This CDR3 region has 17 residues. CDR3 loop: CASSESGTGAKNQPQHF. CDR3 bases: TGCGCCAGCAGTGAGTCGGGCACAGGGGCGAAGAATCAGCCCCAGCATTTT.

This clone has only a few counts. The V gene is TRBV7-9, the J gene TRBJ1-1, with D unresolved. The germline V gene encodes CDR1 SEHNR and CDR2 FQNEAQ (reference sequence). This CDR3 region has 12 residues. Trimming pared 1 base from V and 2 bases from J, leaving 2 bases between. The CDR3 loop reads CASSLDNTEAFF. The CDR3 coding sequence is TGTGCCAGCAGCTTAGACAACACTGAAGCTTTCTTT.

This clone occurred once. The CDR3 sequence: CASSPRRGGDTEAFF. The CDR3 region has the DNA TGTGCCAGTAGTCCCCGAAGGGGAGGGGACACTGAAGCTTTCTTT. The V and J genes are TRBV19 and TRBJ1-1; possible D gene TRBD1, 5 bases. Between the trimmed V and J ends, which lost 5 bases and 3 bases, there was a span of 16 bases. The CDR3 runs to 15 residues. Germline loops: CDR1 LNHDA, CDR2 SQIVND (reference sequence).

V usage is TRBV6-6 and J usage is TRBJ1-4, with 8 bases identical to TRBD1. The CDR3 has 16 amino acids. Germline assignment: CDR1 MNHNY and CDR2 SVGAGI (reference sequence). With V trimmed by 0 bases and J by 5 bases, 5 bases remained unmatched. The CDR3 protein is CASSYSSGGINEKLFF. CDR3 DNA sequence: TGTGCCAGCAGTTACTCGTCAGGGGGCATAAATGAAAAACTGTTTTTT.

V usage is TRBV7-8 and J usage is TRBJ2-7; TRBD1 is a possible D gene (5 bases). Trimming left V 2 bases short and J 2 bases short, with 13 bases between. The CDR3 contains 15 residues. Germline CDR1 SGHVS, CDR2 FQNEAQ. The CDR3 bases are TGTGCCAGCAGCTTATTATCCGCCAGGGCCTACGAGCAGTACTTC. Translation: CASSLLSARAYEQYF.

V is TRBV5-8 and J is TRBJ1-4; D possibly corresponds to TRBD1 (5 bases). The CDR3 length is 15 residues. The germline gives CDR1 SGHTS, CDR2 YDEGEE. V was trimmed by 4 bases and J by 11 bases, leaving 21 bases between them. The CDR3, as DNA: TGTGCCAGCAGCCCCCCTGGCAGGGTGCCTGATAAACTGTTTTTT. Its translation is CASSPPGRVPDKLFF.

The J gene is TRBJ1-4, the V gene TRBV4-1; no clear D. The CDR3 has 15 amino acids. The V gene lost 3 bases and the J gene lost 8 bases, with 16 bases spanning the gap. The germline gives CDR1 MGHRA, CDR2 YSYEKL. CDR3 DNA: TGCGCCAGCAGCCAGCTACAGCTCATCGGGGAAAAACTGTTTTTT. It is translated as CASSQLQLIGEKLFF.

The chain combines TRBV2 with TRBJ2-7, with D maybe TRBD1 (5 bases). From germline, CDR1 is SNHLY and CDR2 FYNNEI. V lost 7 bases and J lost 5, with 18 bases in between. This CDR3 is 14 amino acids long. This chain's CDR3 is CASMAQQGFDEQYF. The CDR3, as DNA: TGTGCCAGCATGGCCCAGCAGGGATTTGACGAGCAGTACTTC. The full variable domain, in which reference TRBV2 and TRBJ2-7 provide the parts outside the CDR3, is EPEVTQTPSHQVTQMGQEVILRCVPISNHLYFYWYRQILGQKVEFLVSFYNNEISEKSEIFDDQFSVERPDGSNFTLKIRSTKLEDSAMYFCASMAQQGFDEQYFGPGTRLTVT.

The J gene is TRBJ1-2, the V gene TRBV4-1, with 7 nucleotides matching TRBD1. The CDR3 totals 15 residues. The junction had 6 bases not matched to a gene; V was cut back by 2 bases and J by 3 bases. Per the germline V gene, CDR1 is MGHRA and CDR2 is YSYEKL. The CDR3: CASSQMTGLHYGYTF. The CDR3 coding sequence is TGCGCCAGCAGCCAAATGACAGGGTTGCACTATGGCTACACCTTC.

The chain links TRBV12-5 to TRBJ2-7; TRBD2 aligns across 7 bases. The CDR3 totals 15 residues. Per germline, CDR1 LGHNT and CDR2 FRNRAP. After removal of 6 bases from V and 3 bases from J, the junction contained 11 bases not matched to a gene. CDR3 nucleotides: TGTGCTAGTGGGGAGATTAGCGGGTCCATCTACGAGCAGTACTTC. The encoded protein is CASGEISGSIYEQYF.

The chain has TRBV6-5 and TRBJ2-7; 7 bases align to TRBD1. CDR3 length: 14 amino acids. Trimming took 5 bases from V and 2 from J; bases not matched to a gene: 6. Germline values: CDR1 MNHEY, CDR2 SVGAGI. The CDR3 sequence: CASSEGGQPYEQYF. The CDR3 DNA reads as TGTGCCAGCAGTGAAGGGGGACAGCCCTACGAGCAGTACTTC.

The genes are TRBV7-9 and TRBJ2-7; TRBD1 aligns across 8 bases. CDR1 and CDR2 from the germline V gene are SEHNR and FQNEAQ (reference sequence). The CDR3 loop spans 14 amino acids. The V gene end was trimmed by 4 bases and the J gene end by 5 bases; junction bases not matched to a gene: 7. In DNA form, the CDR3 reads TGTGCCAGCAGCTCCCGGGACAGGTTCCACGAGCAGTACTTC. Its protein product is CASSSRDRFHEQYF.

The sample holds a few counts of this clone. This specimen includes other DNA sequences encoding the same CDR3. The rearrangement joins TRBV4-1 to TRBJ1-2; TRBD1 agrees at 7 bases. There are 16 residues in the CDR3. Germline CDR1 and CDR2: MGHRA and YSYEKL. J was trimmed by 4 bases and V by 1 base; bases with no gene match: 9. The CDR3 nucleotides are TGCGCCAGCAGCCAAGCGATAGGGACAGTCTCCTATGGCTACACCTTC. Translated: CASSQAIGTVSYGYTF.

The V call is TRBV6-1, the J call TRBJ2-2; D remains unclear. Germline-derived CDR1 and CDR2 are MNHNS and SASEGT. Trimming stripped 8 bases from V and 8 bases from J, with 12 bases between. The CDR3 spans 12 residues. The CDR3 loop reads CASLPNIGELFF. DNA of the CDR3: TGTGCCAGCCTACCCAACATAGGGGAGCTGTTTTTT.

The rearrangement links TRBV5-4 to TRBJ2-1; D unresolved. CDR1 and CDR2 from the germline V gene are SGHNT and YYREEE (reference sequence). V was shortened by 2 bases and J by 4 bases, with 10 bases between the two germline ends. This CDR3 comprises 14 residues. The CDR3 region is CASSLDTAYNEQFF. CDR3 DNA sequence: TGTGCCAGCAGCTTAGATACCGCGTACAATGAGCAGTTCTTC. Based on the CDR3 plus reference TRBV5-4 and TRBJ2-1, the full variable domain is ETGVTQSPTHLIKTRGQQVTLRCSSQSGHNTVSWYQQALGQGPQFIFQYYREEENGRGNFPPRFSGLQFPNYSSELNVNALELDDSALYLCASSLDTAYNEQFFGPGTRLTVL.

The rearrangement uses TRBV19 and TRBJ2-5; D is uncertain. The CDR3 loop spans 13 amino acids. Germline lookup yields CDR1 LNHDA and CDR2 SQIVND (reference sequence). Trimming left V 3 bases short and J 4 bases short, with 9 bases between. The CDR3 here is CASSIGSRETQYF. The CDR3 nucleotides read TGTGCCAGTAGTATCGGGTCGAGAGAGACCCAGTACTTC. Complete variable domain (other parts from reference TRBV19 and TRBJ2-5): DGGITQSPKYLFRKEGQNVTLSCEQNLNHDAMYWYRQDPGQGLRLIYYSQIVNDFQKGDIAEGYSVSREKKESFPLTVTSAQKNPTAFYLCASSIGSRETQYFGPGTRLLVL.